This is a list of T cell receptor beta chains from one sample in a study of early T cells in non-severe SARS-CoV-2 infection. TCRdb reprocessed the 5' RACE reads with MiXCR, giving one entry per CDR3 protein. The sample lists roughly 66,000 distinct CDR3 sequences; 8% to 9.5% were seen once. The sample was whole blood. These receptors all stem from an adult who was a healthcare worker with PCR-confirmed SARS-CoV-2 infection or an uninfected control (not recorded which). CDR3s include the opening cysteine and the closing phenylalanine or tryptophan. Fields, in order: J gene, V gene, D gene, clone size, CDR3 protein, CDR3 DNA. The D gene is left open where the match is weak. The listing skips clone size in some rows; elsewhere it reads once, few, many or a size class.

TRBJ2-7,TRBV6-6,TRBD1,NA,CAASLQGDEQYF,TGTGCCGCGAGTTTACAGGGGGACGAGCAGTACTTC
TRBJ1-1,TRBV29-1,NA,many,CSVEVSGENTEAFF,TGCAGCGTTGAAGTTTCGGGGGAGAACACTGAAGCTTTCTTT
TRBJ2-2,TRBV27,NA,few,CASREPYTGELFF,TGTGCCAGCCGCGAACCATACACCGGGGAGCTGTTTTTT
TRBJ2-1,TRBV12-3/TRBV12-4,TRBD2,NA,CASSLAPSSGIYNEQFF,TGTGCCAGCAGTTTAGCGCCATCTAGCGGGATTTACAATGAGCAGTTCTTC
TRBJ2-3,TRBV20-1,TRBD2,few,CSARVASGVTDTQYF,TGCAGTGCTAGAGTGGCTAGCGGGGTGACAGATACGCAGTATTTT
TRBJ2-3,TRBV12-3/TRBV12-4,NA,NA,CASRTRGLSTDTQYF,TGTGCCAGCAGGACTCGGGGCCTGAGCACAGATACGCAGTATTTT
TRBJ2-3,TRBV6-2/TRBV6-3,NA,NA,CASSETSGTQYF,TGTGCCAGCAGTGAGACCTCTGGTACGCAGTATTTT
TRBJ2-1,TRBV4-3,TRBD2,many,CASSLATSGDYNEQFF,TGCGCCAGCAGCCTAGCCACTAGCGGGGACTACAATGAGCAGTTCTTC
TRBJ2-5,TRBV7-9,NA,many,CASSLVLGGRETQYF,TGTGCCAGCAGCTTAGTTCTCGGGGGTCGAGAGACCCAGTACTTC
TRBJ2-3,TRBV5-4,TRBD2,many,CASSRSGSMRDTQYF,TGTGCCAGCAGCCGTAGCGGGAGTATGCGGGATACGCAGTATTTT
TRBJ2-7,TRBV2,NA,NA,CASRDVVEAPYEQYF,TGTGCCAGCAGAGACGTCGTGGAGGCCCCCTACGAGCAGTACTTC
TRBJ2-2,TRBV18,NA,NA,CASSQGGDTGELFF,TGTGCCAGCTCACAAGGAGGCGACACCGGGGAGCTGTTTTTT
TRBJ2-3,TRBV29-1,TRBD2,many,CSETSGSTGDTQYF,TGCAGCGAGACTAGCGGGAGTACCGGAGATACGCAGTATTTT
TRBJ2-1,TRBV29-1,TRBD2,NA,CSVDFSGTAGNEQFF,TGCAGCGTTGACTTTAGCGGGACCGCGGGAAATGAGCAGTTCTTC
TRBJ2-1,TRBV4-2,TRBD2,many,CASSQTGAGAISEQFF,TGTGCCAGCAGCCAGACCGGGGCGGGAGCGATAAGTGAGCAGTTCTTC
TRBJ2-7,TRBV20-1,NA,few,CSATSGTRASYEQYF,TGCAGTGCAACTTCTGGGACTCGGGCCTCCTACGAGCAGTACTTC
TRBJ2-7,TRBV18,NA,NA,CASSPSTGRHEQYF,TGTGCCAGCTCACCTTCCACAGGAAGGCACGAGCAGTACTTC
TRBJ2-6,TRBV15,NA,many,CATSRPPGAGDGANVLTF,TGTGCCACCAGCAGACCTCCCGGGGCCGGGGACGGGGCCAACGTCCTGACTTTC
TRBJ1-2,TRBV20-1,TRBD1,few,CSARIGGANYGYTF,TGCAGTGCTAGAATAGGGGGCGCAAACTATGGCTACACCTTC
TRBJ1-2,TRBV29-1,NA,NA,CSVVRQDYGYTF,TGCAGCGTTGTTCGGCAGGACTATGGCTACACCTTC
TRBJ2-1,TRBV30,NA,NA,CAWSVWGSGNEQFF,TGTGCCTGGAGTGTCTGGGGGAGCGGCAATGAGCAGTTCTTC
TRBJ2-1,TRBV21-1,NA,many,CASSTRTGTILNSYNEQFF,TGTGCCAGCAGCACCCGGACAGGGACCATCCTTAACTCCTACAATGAGCAGTTCTTC
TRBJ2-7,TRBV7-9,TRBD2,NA,CASSLATSGSAYEQYF,TGTGCCAGCAGCTTAGCGACTAGCGGGAGTGCCTACGAGCAGTACTTC